The clone carrying this T cell receptor (beta chain) has ten or more counts. Trimming cost V 6 bases and J 4 bases; bases outside gene matches: 5. CDR1 and CDR2 (germline): DFQATT, SNEGSKA (reference sequence). The CDR3 is 13 amino acids. Researchers took RNA transcripts and amplified the TCR beta CDR3 regions from them. In the first-round RT-PCR of the TCR CDR3, the HTBI primer set was used. In TCRdb, the multiplex PCR reads were re-called with MiXCR into one record per CDR3 protein. Of around 250,000 distinct CDR3 sequences listed, approximately 25% are singletons. These data are taken from a study of T cells in Graves' hyperthyroidism and ophthalmopathy.

The material sequenced was blood. The chain joins TRBV20-1 to TRBJ1-2; 10 bases are a match to TRBD1. The receptor was isolated from a woman in her forties with Graves' ophthalmopathy. This chain's CDR3 is CSAPTGGGYGYTF. The CDR3 DNA is TGCAGTGCACCGACAGGGGGCGGCTATGGCTACACCTTC.